Listed below are T cell receptor beta chains from one sample, sequenced in a study of blood T cell repertoires in COVID-19. Assay: immunoSEQ multiplex PCR; the TCRdb copy retains only in-frame clones and omits some. The sample holds fewer than 200,000 clones, about 83% seen once. The sample taken for sequencing was peripheral blood. The receptor set was obtained from a woman in her 70s who had recovered from COVID-19. Both conserved end residues are part of each CDR3. D genes are given only for firm matches. Not all rows give a size; the values are once, few, many and, for expanded clones, a class.

J: TRBJ2-1
V: TRBV7-2
size: NA
D: NA
DNA: TGTGCCAGCAGCTTAGTATTCGAGGCATTGGAGCAGTTCTTC
CDR3: CASSLVFEALEQFF

J: TRBJ2-5
V: TRBV5-4
size: once
D: TRBD2
DNA: TGTGCCAGCAGCTTGGCCGGCGGGGGGCGGGAGACCCAGTACTTC
CDR3: CASSLAGGGRETQYF

J: TRBJ2-1
V: TRBV7-9
size: NA
D: TRBD2
DNA: TGTGCCAGCAGCTCCGCGGGAGGGCTGTCGAATGAGCAGTTCTTC
CDR3: CASSSAGGLSNEQFF

J: TRBJ2-1
V: TRBV5-1
size: NA
D: NA
DNA: TGCGCCAGCAGCGATAAAACGACAGGTGGGGGGCAGTTCTTC
CDR3: CASSDKTTGGGQFF

J: TRBJ2-7
V: TRBV7-9
size: NA
D: NA
DNA: TGTGCCAGCAGCCCATATCGCGTGCAGTACTTC
CDR3: CASSPYRVQYF

J: TRBJ2-1
V: TRBV6-4
size: NA
D: TRBD2
DNA: TGTGCCACCGGGGTCGGGGGGGGCCTCAATGAGCAGTTCTTC
CDR3: CATGVGGGLNEQFF

J: TRBJ1-2
V: TRBV19
size: NA
D: NA
DNA: TGTGCCAGTAGTATAACCCGGGCCCGGGGCTATGGCTACACCTTC
CDR3: CASSITRARGYGYTF

J: TRBJ2-5
V: TRBV5-4
size: NA
D: TRBD2
DNA: TGTGCCAGCAGCCCCCTGGGGGCGGGAGGGGAGACCCAGTACTTC
CDR3: CASSPLGAGGETQYF

J: TRBJ2-1
V: TRBV6-5
size: NA
D: NA
DNA: TGTGCCAGCAGTTTTCAGGACAGCCTAAGCCCGGGGGGACAGTTCTTC
CDR3: CASSFQDSLSPGGQFF

J: TRBJ1-1
V: TRBV10-3
size: NA
D: TRBD1
DNA: TGTGCCATCAGTCCACCCGGGACAGCCACCATGAACACTGAAGCTTTCTTT
CDR3: CAISPPGTATMNTEAFF

J: TRBJ2-2
V: TRBV5-1
size: NA
D: TRBD1
DNA: TGCGCCAGCAGCCTCGGACAGGGGGCGAGCACCGGGGAGCTGTTTTTT
CDR3: CASSLGQGASTGELFF

J: TRBJ2-5
V: TRBV9
size: NA
D: NA
DNA: TGTGCCAGCAGCGTAGGGCCGGAGGGCGTCGTTGGAGAGACCCAGTACTTC
CDR3: CASSVGPEGVVGETQYF

J: TRBJ2-7
V: TRBV15
size: few
D: TRBD1
DNA: TGTGCCACCCGTCCCCGGACAGGTACCTACGAGCAGTACTTC
CDR3: CATRPRTGTYEQYF

J: TRBJ2-3
V: TRBV30
size: NA
D: NA
DNA: TGTGCCTGCACCCGGCAGGGGTGGGATACGCAGTATTTT
CDR3: CACTRQGWDTQYF

J: TRBJ2-7
V: TRBV7-9
size: NA
D: NA
DNA: TGTGCCAGCAGCTTAATGAGGGCAAACGGGGAGCAGTACTTC
CDR3: CASSLMRANGEQYF

J: TRBJ1-3
V: TRBV29-1
size: many
D: NA
DNA: TGCAGCGTTGCGGGGGGGGGCACTAACTCTGGAAACACCATATATTTT
CDR3: CSVAGGGTNSGNTIYF

J: TRBJ1-1
V: TRBV5-1
size: once
D: NA
DNA: TGCGCCAGCAGCTTGGCCGGACCGACGAAACGGGACTTT
CDR3: CASSLAGPTKRDF

J: TRBJ1-4
V: TRBV5-4
size: NA
D: NA
DNA: TGTGCCAGCAGCTCGCCCGACAGTAATGAAAAACTGTTTTTT
CDR3: CASSSPDSNEKLFF

J: TRBJ2-5
V: TRBV19
size: NA
D: TRBD1
DNA: TGTGCCAGTAGGGTGGGACAGGGTGGTCAAGAGACCCAGTACTTC
CDR3: CASRVGQGGQETQYF

J: TRBJ1-2
V: TRBV6-4
size: NA
D: TRBD1
DNA: TGTGCCAGCAGTAGGACAGGGGGAAACTATGGCTACACCTTC
CDR3: CASSRTGGNYGYTF

J: TRBJ2-2
V: TRBV9
size: NA
D: TRBD2
DNA: TGTGCCAGCAGCGTACTTGGGCTAGCGGAGAACACCGGGGAGCTGTTTTTT
CDR3: CASSVLGLAENTGELFF

J: TRBJ2-5
V: TRBV10-3
size: NA
D: TRBD2
DNA: TGTGCCGCCGCCGGGACTAGTGGGCAAGAGACCCAGTACTTC
CDR3: CAAAGTSGQETQYF

J: TRBJ2-3
V: TRBV3-1/TRBV3-2
size: NA
D: NA
DNA: TGTGCCAGCAGCGGGGGGGGCGGGACAGATACGCAGTATTTT
CDR3: CASSGGGGTDTQYF

J: TRBJ2-7
V: TRBV29-1
size: NA
D: NA
DNA: TGCAGCGTTGAAGAGGTCAGGGGAGGGGAGCAGTACTTC
CDR3: CSVEEVRGGEQYF

J: TRBJ1-2
V: TRBV5-1
size: NA
D: NA
DNA: TGCGCCAGCAGCCGCGAGGCGGGGTCAGGACTTAACTATGGCTACACCTTC
CDR3: CASSREAGSGLNYGYTF

J: TRBJ2-5
V: TRBV5-1
size: NA
D: TRBD2
DNA: TGCGCCAGCAGCCCCGGGGGGTCCGAGACCCAGTACTTC
CDR3: CASSPGGSETQYF

J: TRBJ2-5
V: TRBV28
size: NA
D: NA
DNA: TGTGCCAGCAAGGCAGGCCAGACCTTCAGGGAGACCCAGTACTTC
CDR3: CASKAGQTFRETQYF

J: TRBJ1-4
V: TRBV7-2
size: few
D: TRBD1
DNA: TGTGCCAGCAGCTTCTCGGGGACAGATAGTGAAAAACTGTTTTTT
CDR3: CASSFSGTDSEKLFF

J: TRBJ1-2
V: TRBV7-2
size: NA
D: NA
DNA: TGTGCCAGCAGCTTAGGAGCGGGCTACACCTTC
CDR3: CASSLGAGYTF

J: TRBJ1-4
V: TRBV6-6
size: NA
D: NA
DNA: TGTGCCAGCAGTTACCGTGCGGTCAGGGTGGGGGAAAAACTGTTTTTT
CDR3: CASSYRAVRVGEKLFF

J: TRBJ1-1
V: TRBV5-5
size: NA
D: NA
DNA: TGTGCCAGCAGCCCCAGGATCGACGCCTCAGCTTTCTTT
CDR3: CASSPRIDASAFF

J: TRBJ1-1
V: TRBV4-2
size: NA
D: TRBD1
DNA: TGTGCCAGCAGCCAGGGACAGGGATTGACTGAAGCTTTCTTT
CDR3: CASSQGQGLTEAFF

J: TRBJ1-1
V: TRBV20-1
size: NA
D: NA
DNA: TGCAGTGCTAGTGGCCCGGGGAACACTGAAGCTTTCTTT
CDR3: CSASGPGNTEAFF

J: TRBJ2-3
V: TRBV7-2
size: once
D: TRBD2
DNA: TGTGCCAGCAGCTTAGGCGGGGGGGGCCAAGATACGCAGTATTTT
CDR3: CASSLGGGGQDTQYF

J: TRBJ2-1
V: TRBV10-3
size: NA
D: NA
DNA: TGTGCCATCACCGTGGGGGGTTCCTCCTACAATGAGCAGTTCTTC
CDR3: CAITVGGSSYNEQFF

J: TRBJ2-2
V: TRBV25-1
size: NA
D: TRBD2
DNA: TGTGCCAGCAGTGAAGGACTAGCGGGATGGACCGGGGAGCTGTTTTTT
CDR3: CASSEGLAGWTGELFF

J: TRBJ2-1
V: TRBV4-1
size: NA
D: TRBD2
DNA: TGCGCCAGCAGCCAAGTTGGGCTAGCGGGAGATGAGCAGTTCTTC
CDR3: CASSQVGLAGDEQFF